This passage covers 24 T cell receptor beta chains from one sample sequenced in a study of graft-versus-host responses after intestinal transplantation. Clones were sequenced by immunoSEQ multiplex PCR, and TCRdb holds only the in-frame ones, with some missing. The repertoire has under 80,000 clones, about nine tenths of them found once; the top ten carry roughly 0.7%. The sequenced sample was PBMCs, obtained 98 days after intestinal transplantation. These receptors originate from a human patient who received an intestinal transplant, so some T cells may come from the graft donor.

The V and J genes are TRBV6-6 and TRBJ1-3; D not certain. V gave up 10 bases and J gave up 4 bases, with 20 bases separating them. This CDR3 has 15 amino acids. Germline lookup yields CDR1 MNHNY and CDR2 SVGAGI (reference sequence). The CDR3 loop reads CATQFNGGRGNTIYF. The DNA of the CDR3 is TGTGCCACTCAGTTTAACGGCGGACGAGGAAACACCATATATTTT.

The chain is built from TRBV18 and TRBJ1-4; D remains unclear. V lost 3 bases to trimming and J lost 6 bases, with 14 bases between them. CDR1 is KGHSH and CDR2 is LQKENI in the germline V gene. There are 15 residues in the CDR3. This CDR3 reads CASSPTTVVYEKLFF. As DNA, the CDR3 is TGTGCCAGCTCACCGACGACGGTCGTTTATGAAAAACTGTTTTTT.

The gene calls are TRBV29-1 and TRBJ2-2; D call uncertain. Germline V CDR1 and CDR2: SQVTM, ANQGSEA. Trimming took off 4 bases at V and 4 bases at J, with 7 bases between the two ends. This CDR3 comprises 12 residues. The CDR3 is CSVGGVTGELFF. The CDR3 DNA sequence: TGCAGCGTTGGAGGCGTCACCGGGGAGCTGTTTTTT.

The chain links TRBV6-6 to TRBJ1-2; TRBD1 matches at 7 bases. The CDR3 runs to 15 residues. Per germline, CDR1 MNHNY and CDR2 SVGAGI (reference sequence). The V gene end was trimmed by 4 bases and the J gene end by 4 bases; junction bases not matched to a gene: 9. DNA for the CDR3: TGTGCCAGCAGTTCCATGGACAGGCAGATCTATGGCTACACCTTC. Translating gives CASSSMDRQIYGYTF.

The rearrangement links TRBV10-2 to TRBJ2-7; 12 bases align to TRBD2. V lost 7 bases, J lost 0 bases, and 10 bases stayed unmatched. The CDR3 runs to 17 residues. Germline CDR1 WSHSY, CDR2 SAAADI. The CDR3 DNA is TGCGCCAGCACGCCGGCCACGACTAGCGGGAGCTCCTACGAGCAGTACTTC. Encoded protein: CASTPATTSGSSYEQYF.

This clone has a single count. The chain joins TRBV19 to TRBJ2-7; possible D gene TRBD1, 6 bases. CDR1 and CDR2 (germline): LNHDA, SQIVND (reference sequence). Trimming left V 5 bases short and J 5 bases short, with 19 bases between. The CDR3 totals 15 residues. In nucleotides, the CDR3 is TGTGCCAGTAGTGCCCAACAGGGCGGCGAAAACGAGCAGTACTTC. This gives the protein CASSAQQGGENEQYF.

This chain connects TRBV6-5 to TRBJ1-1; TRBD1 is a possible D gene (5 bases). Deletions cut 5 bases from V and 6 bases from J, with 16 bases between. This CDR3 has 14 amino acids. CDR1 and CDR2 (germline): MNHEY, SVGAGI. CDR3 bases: TGTGCCAGCAGTGAAGTGAACAGGAGGGCTGAAGCTTTCTTT. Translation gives CASSEVNRRAEAFF.

For the CDR3, the DNA is TGTGCCAGCTCACCCGGGACAGGGACCACAGATACGCAGTATTTT. The encoded protein is CASSPGTGTTDTQYF. The V call is TRBV18, the J call TRBJ2-3, with 9 bases matching TRBD1. The CDR3 has 15 residues. Germline-derived CDR1 and CDR2 are KGHSH and LQKENI. Germline trimming cut 3 bases from V and 2 bases from J; bases unmatched to any gene: 3.

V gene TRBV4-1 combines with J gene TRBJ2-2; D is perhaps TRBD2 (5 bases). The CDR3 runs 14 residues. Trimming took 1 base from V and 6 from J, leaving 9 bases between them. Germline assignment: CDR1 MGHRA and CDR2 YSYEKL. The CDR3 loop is CASSQVRGSGELFF. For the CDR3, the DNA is TGCGCCAGCAGCCAAGTGCGAGGGTCCGGGGAGCTGTTTTTT.

CDR3 in amino acids: CATTSGLAGASTGELFF. CDR3 coding DNA: TGTGCCACCACCTCTGGACTAGCGGGGGCTTCCACCGGGGAGCTGTTTTTT. This chain joins TRBV15 and TRBJ2-2; 13 nucleotides align to TRBD2. The CDR3 covers 17 residues. V gave up 7 bases and J gave up 4 bases; unmatched junction bases: 9. Per the germline V gene, CDR1 is LNHNV and CDR2 is YYDKDF (reference sequence).

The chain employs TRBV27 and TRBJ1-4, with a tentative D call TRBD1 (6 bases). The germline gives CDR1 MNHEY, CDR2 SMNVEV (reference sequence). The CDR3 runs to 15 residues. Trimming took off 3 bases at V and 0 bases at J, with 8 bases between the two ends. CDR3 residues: CASSLRTATNEKLFF. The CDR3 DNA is TGTGCCAGCAGTTTGAGGACAGCAACTAATGAAAAACTGTTTTTT.

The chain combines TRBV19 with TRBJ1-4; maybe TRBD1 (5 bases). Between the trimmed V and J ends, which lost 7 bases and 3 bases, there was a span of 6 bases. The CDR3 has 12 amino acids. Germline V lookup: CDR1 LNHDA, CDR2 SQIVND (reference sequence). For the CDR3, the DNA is TGTGCCAGTACGGGGGCTAATGAAAAACTGTTTTTT. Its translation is CASTGANEKLFF. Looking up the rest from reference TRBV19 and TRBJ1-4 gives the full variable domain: DGGITQSPKYLFRKEGQNVTLSCEQNLNHDAMYWYRQDPGQGLRLIYYSQIVNDFQKGDIAEGYSVSREKKESFPLTVTSAQKNPTAFYLCASTGANEKLFFGSGTQLSVL.

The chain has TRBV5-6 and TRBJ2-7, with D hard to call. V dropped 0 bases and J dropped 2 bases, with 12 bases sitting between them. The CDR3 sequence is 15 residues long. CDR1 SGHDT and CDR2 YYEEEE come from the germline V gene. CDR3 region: CASSLDQYFPYEQYF. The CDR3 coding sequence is TGTGCCAGCAGCTTGGATCAGTATTTTCCCTACGAGCAGTACTTC. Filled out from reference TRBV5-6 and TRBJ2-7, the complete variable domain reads DAGVTQSPTHLIKTRGQQVTLRCSPKSGHDTVSWYQQALGQGPQFIFQYYEEEERQRGNFPDRFSGHQFPNYSSELNVNALLLGDSALYLCASSLDQYFPYEQYFGPGTRLTVT.

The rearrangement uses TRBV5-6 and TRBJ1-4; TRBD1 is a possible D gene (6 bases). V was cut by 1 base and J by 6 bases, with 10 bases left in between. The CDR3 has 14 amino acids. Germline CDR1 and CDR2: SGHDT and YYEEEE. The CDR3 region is CASSLRGAHEKLFF. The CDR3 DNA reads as TGTGCCAGCAGCTTGAGGGGGGCACATGAAAAACTGTTTTTT.

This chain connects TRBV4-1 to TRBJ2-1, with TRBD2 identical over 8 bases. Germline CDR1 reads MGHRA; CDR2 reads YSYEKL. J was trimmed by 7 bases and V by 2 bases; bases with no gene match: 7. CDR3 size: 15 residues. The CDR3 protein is CASSQPGGAKNEQFF. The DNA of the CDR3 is TGCGCCAGCAGCCAACCGGGGGGGGCGAAAAATGAGCAGTTCTTC.

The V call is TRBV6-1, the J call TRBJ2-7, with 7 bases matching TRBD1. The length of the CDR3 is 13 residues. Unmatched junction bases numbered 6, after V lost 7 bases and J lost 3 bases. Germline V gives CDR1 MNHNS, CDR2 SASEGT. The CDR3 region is CASMTGYNYEQYF. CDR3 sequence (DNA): TGTGCCAGCATGACAGGGTATAACTACGAGCAGTACTTC.

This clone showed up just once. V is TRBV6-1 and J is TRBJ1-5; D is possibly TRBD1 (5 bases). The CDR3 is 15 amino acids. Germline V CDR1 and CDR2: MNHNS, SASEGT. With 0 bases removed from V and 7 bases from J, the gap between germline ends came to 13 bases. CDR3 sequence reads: CASSEAWGTGQPQHF. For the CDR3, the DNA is TGTGCCAGCAGTGAAGCGTGGGGGACTGGGCAGCCCCAGCATTTT.

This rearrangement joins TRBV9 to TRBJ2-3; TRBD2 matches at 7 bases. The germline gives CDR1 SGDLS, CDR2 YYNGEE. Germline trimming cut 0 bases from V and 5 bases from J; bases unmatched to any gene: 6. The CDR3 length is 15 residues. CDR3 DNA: TGTGCCAGCAGCGTAGGTCCAGCGGGGCTAGATACGCAGTATTTT. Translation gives CASSVGPAGLDTQYF.

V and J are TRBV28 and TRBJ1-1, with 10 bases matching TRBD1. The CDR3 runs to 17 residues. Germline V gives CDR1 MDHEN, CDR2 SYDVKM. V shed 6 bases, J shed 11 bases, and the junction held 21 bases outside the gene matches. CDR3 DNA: TGTGCCAGCAGCCGAGGAGGATTGGGACAGGGGATGGGGGGCGCTTTCTTT. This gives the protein CASSRGGLGQGMGGAFF.

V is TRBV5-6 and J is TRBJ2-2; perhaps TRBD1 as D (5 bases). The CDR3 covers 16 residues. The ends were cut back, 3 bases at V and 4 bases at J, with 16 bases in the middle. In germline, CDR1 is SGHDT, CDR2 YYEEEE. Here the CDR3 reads CASSSSGNRFTGELFF. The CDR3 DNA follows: TGTGCCAGCAGCTCATCAGGGAACCGTTTCACCGGGGAGCTGTTTTTT.

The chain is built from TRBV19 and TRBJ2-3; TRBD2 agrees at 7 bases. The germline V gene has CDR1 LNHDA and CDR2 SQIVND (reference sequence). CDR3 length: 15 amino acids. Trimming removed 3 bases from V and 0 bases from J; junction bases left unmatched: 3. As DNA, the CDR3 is TGTGCCAGTAGTATCACTAGCGTTAGCACAGATACGCAGTATTTT. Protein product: CASSITSVSTDTQYF.

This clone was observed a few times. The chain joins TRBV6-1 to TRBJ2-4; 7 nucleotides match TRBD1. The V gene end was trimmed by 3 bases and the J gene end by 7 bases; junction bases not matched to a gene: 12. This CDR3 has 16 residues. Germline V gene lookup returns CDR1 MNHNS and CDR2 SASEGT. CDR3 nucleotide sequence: TGTGCCAGCAGTGAGAGTCTACAGGGGCCGTGGAACATTCAGTACTTC. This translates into CASSESLQGPWNIQYF.

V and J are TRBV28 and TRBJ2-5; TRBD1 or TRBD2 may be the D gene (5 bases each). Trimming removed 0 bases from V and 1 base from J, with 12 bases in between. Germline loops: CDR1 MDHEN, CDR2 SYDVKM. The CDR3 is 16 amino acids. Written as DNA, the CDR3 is TGTGCCAGCAGTTTATGGGGGACGCAGATCCAAGAGACCCAGTACTTC. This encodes CASSLWGTQIQETQYF. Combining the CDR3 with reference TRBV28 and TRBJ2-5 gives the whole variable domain DVKVTQSSRYLVKRTGEKVFLECVQDMDHENMFWYRQDPGLGLRLIYFSYDVKMKEKGDIPEGYSVSREKKERFSLILESASTNQTSMYLCASSLWGTQIQETQYFGPGTRLLVL.

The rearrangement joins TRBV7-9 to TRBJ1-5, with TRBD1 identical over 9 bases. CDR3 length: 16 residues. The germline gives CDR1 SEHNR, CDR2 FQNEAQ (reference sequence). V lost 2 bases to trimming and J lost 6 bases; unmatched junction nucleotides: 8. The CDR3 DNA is TGTGCCAGCAGCTTATATGCGGGACAGGGTGGTCAGCCCCAGCATTTT. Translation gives CASSLYAGQGGQPQHF.